This T cell receptor (beta chain) stems from a study of human T cells and chemical hapten exposure. The wider study: The patch tests put 0.01% DPC on the skin of the upper back and were read 6 days later. A patient group, mainly female, showed alopecia areata, totalis or universalis. The study's findings and limits: Counts of TCRs above 1 in 1000 frequency stayed unchanged with DPC sensitization.

As for time point: patch test 3, about 24 weeks after DPC sensitization. Treatment given: therapeutic diphenylcyclopropenone sensitization with weekly scalp DPC. Trimming removed 7 bases from V and 0 bases from J, with 11 bases in between. This CDR3 is 14 amino acids long. Germline V lookup: CDR1 ENHRY, CDR2 SYGVKD. Unique molecular identifiers were attached to individual cDNA molecules within the library. TCRdb re-called the RACE reads with MiXCR, one entry per CDR3 protein. The data contain around 200,000 distinct CDR3 sequences, 20% to 25% of them singletons. Regarding this clonotype: Antigen specificity is unknown.

This chain joins TRBV10-3 and TRBJ2-3, with D possibly being TRBD2 (6 bases). This TCR came from a middle-aged woman with alopecia areata. Some clones in this sample may be carry-over from other donors' samples. The starting material was whole blood, obtained in connection with sensitization to the hapten diphenylcyclopropenone (DPC). CDR3 protein: CAITGGTSTDTQYF. DNA for the CDR3: TGTGCCATCACGGGCGGGACTAGCACAGATACGCAGTATTTT.